The clone carrying this T cell receptor (beta chain) has a handful of counts. Healthy Caucasians from Russia aged roughly 6 to 90 served as donors. Total RNA amounts of at least 5 micrograms were extracted per sample. A second PCR of 7 to 11 cycles used a sample-barcoded 5' primer and a J-beta primer mix. TCRdb used MiXCR to reprocess the 5' RACE reads, holding one entry per CDR3 protein. The top ten hold approximately 3.7% of the sample, which has 550,000 to 800,000 distinct CDR3 sequences, 20% to 25% seen once. This CDR3 comprises 13 residues. The V gene's germline CDR1 is SGHKS and CDR2 YYEKEE (reference sequence). Trimming left V 1 base short and J 6 bases short, with 11 bases between. This entry is derived from a study of blood T cells in healthy people across ages. Study background: Capturing about one barcoded beta molecule per two T cells was achieved by template switching.

The V call is TRBV5-5, the J call TRBJ2-7; D is unclear. The sequencing sample was made of blood. This clonotype originated in a man aged 70 or older in good health. CDR3 DNA: TGTGCCAGCAGCTTGTACCTTGTAGGCGAGCAGTACTTC. Encoded protein: CASSLYLVGEQYF.